The 22 T cell receptor beta chains in this list originate from one sample, sequenced in a study of blood T cell repertoires in COVID-19. Clones were read by immunoSEQ multiplex PCR, and TCRdb kept only the in-frame ones, dropping some. The table records about 270,000 clones, approximately 80% of them present only once. The sample was peripheral blood. Receptor source: a human donor in a cohort sampled during active COVID-19.

V gene TRBV6-1 combines with J gene TRBJ1-1; weak D call: TRBD1 (5 bases). V was trimmed by 6 bases and J by 6 bases, leaving 14 bases between them. The CDR3 covers 13 residues. Germline assignment: CDR1 MNHNS and CDR2 SASEGT. The CDR3: CASSRNQQAEAFF. CDR3 bases: TGTGCCAGCAGCCGCAATCAACAGGCTGAAGCTTTCTTT.

J is TRBJ2-5 and V is TRBV2, with 10 bases lining up with TRBD1. Trimming cost V 8 bases and J 3 bases; bases outside gene matches: 12. This CDR3 is 16 amino acids long. Germline V CDR1 and CDR2: SNHLY, FYNNEI. The chain's CDR3 is CASGTGVWREEETQYF. The CDR3 DNA sequence: TGTGCCAGCGGGACAGGGGTTTGGCGGGAGGAAGAGACCCAGTACTTC.

The chain combines TRBV19 with TRBJ2-5; D may be TRBD2 (7 bases). The CDR3 length is 14 residues. Trimming removed 7 bases from V and 1 base from J, with 13 bases in between. The germline CDR1 and CDR2 sequences are LNHDA and SQIVND (reference sequence). Here the CDR3 DNA reads TGTGCCAGTATGGAACGGGGGGCCCAAGAGACCCAGTACTTC. As protein: CASMERGAQETQYF.

The genes are TRBV5-1 and TRBJ2-1; 11 nucleotides align to TRBD2. V trimming: 2 bases; J trimming: 5 bases; junction bases outside the gene matches: 12. The CDR3 contains 18 residues. CDR1 SGHRS and CDR2 YFSETQ come from the germline V gene. In DNA, the CDR3 is TGCGCCAGCAGCTTCGGAAAGTCACTAGCGGGAGTCCACAATGAGCAGTTCTTC. Translated, it gives CASSFGKSLAGVHNEQFF.

Here the CDR3 reads CASSPLSSANNEQFF. CDR3 sequence (DNA): TGTGCCAGCTCACCACTGTCTAGCGCCAACAATGAGCAGTTCTTC. The chain recombines TRBV18 with TRBJ2-1; possibly TRBD2 for D (6 bases). Trimming removed 1 base from V and 5 bases from J, with 12 bases in between. From germline, CDR1 is KGHSH and CDR2 LQKENI. This CDR3 is 15 amino acids long.

The V gene is TRBV6-5, the J gene TRBJ1-2; no definite D call. This CDR3 has 14 amino acids. The germline CDR1 and CDR2 sequences are MNHEY and SVGAGI. V lost 4 bases and J lost 7, with 16 bases in between. CDR3: CASSSNYGGLGYTF. CDR3 DNA: TGTGCCAGCAGTTCCAACTACGGCGGGCTTGGCTACACCTTC.

This chain connects TRBV6-2 or TRBV6-3 to TRBJ1-1; 7 bases map to TRBD1. J lost 6 bases, V lost 3 bases, and 10 bases had no gene match. The CDR3 extends over 15 amino acids. Germline values: CDR1 MNHEY, CDR2 SVGEGT. The CDR3, as DNA: TGTGCCAGCAGTTATCTCGACAGGGTGAAGGCTGAAGCTTTCTTT. Protein: CASSYLDRVKAEAFF.

This clone was seen more than once but under ten times. At one boundary the junction diverges from the germline segment, which might be a read error. The V call is TRBV6-1, the J call TRBJ1-5; D gene unclear. This CDR3 is built from 14 residues. Germline V CDR1 and CDR2: MNHNS, SASEGT. The CDR3 sequence is CASTELYSNQPQHF. CDR3 coding DNA: TGTGCCAGCACTGAACTATATAGCAATCAGCCCCAGCATTTT.

V gene TRBV5-1 combines with J gene TRBJ1-1; 7 positions match TRBD1. The CDR3 length is 13 residues. Trimming removed 1 base from V and 11 bases from J; junction bases left unmatched: 8. CDR1 is SGHRS and CDR2 is YFSETQ in the germline V gene. In nucleotides, the CDR3 is TGCGCCAGCAGCTTGTCCCCGACAGGGAGGGCTTTCTTT. Translating it yields CASSLSPTGRAFF.

Only one count was recorded for this clone. V and J are TRBV19 and TRBJ2-1; tentative D call: TRBD1 (6 bases). CDR1 and CDR2 (germline): LNHDA, SQIVND (reference sequence). The V end was cut by 3 bases, the J end by 6 bases, with 18 bases between. This CDR3 contains 16 residues. This CDR3 reads CASSISPWAGVNEQFF. The CDR3 DNA is TGTGCCAGTAGTATCTCGCCCTGGGCAGGGGTCAATGAGCAGTTCTTC.

The chain links TRBV21-1 to TRBJ2-5; the table's D gene call, TRBD2, was not cross checked with the DNA. TRBV21-1 corresponds to a pseudogene. The CDR3 runs to 17 residues. The CDR3 reads CASSKARCRGIQETQYF. CDR3 nucleotides: TGTGCCAGCAGCAAAGCCCGCTGTCGGGGGATTCAAGAGACCCAGTACTTC.

This chain connects TRBV6-5 to TRBJ2-4; D is possibly TRBD1 (6 bases). The germline gives CDR1 MNHEY, CDR2 SVGAGI. Trimming stripped 6 bases from V and 0 bases from J, with 12 bases between. The CDR3 extends over 15 amino acids. The CDR3 here is CASRPGQLAKNIQYF. CDR3 in DNA: TGTGCCAGCAGGCCGGGACAACTAGCCAAAAACATTCAGTACTTC.

CDR3 sequence: CASSQDRQGLAGGAYYEQYF. The CDR3 DNA sequence: TGCGCCAGCAGCCAAGACCGTCAGGGGCTAGCGGGAGGCGCATACTACGAGCAGTACTTC. V gene TRBV4-1 combines with J gene TRBJ2-7; TRBD2 agrees at 11 bases. The germline CDR1 and CDR2 sequences are MGHRA and YSYEKL. The CDR3 consists of 20 residues. Trimming took 0 bases from V and 3 from J; bases not matched to a gene: 16.

The chain combines TRBV4-3 with TRBJ1-6; unclear D gene. Germline CDR1 and CDR2: LGHNA and YSLEER. This CDR3 is 14 amino acids long. Trimming removed 0 bases at V and 3 bases at J, with 3 bases between. CDR3 in amino acids: CASSQDYYNSPLHF. In nucleotides, the CDR3 is TGCGCCAGCAGCCAAGACTACTATAATTCACCCCTCCACTTT.

This clone was detected many times. This chain joins TRBV5-1 and TRBJ2-2; TRBD2 aligns across 9 bases. With V trimmed by 3 bases and J by 4 bases, 19 bases remained unmatched. The CDR3 totals 20 residues. CDR1 SGHRS and CDR2 YFSETQ come from the germline V gene. CDR3 in DNA: TGCGCCAGCAGCTCCCCAAAAGCGGGGGGCTCACCTATTGGCACCGGGGAGCTGTTTTTT. Its translation: CASSSPKAGGSPIGTGELFF. The variable domain in full, completed from reference TRBV5-1 and TRBJ2-2, reads KAGVTQTPRYLIKTRGQQVTLSCSPISGHRSVSWYQQTPGQGLQFLFEYFSETQRNKGNFPGRFSGRQFSNSRSEMNVSTLELGDSALYLCASSSPKAGGSPIGTGELFFGEGSRLTVL.

This rearrangement joins TRBV3-1 (or the pseudogene TRBV3-2) to TRBJ2-1; 12 bases match TRBD2. The CDR3 is 15 amino acids. The V gene end was trimmed by 1 base and the J gene end by 14 bases; junction bases not matched to a gene: 9. Germline CDR1 is LGHDT and CDR2 is YNNKEL (reference sequence). CDR3 residues: CASSQASGRARVKFF. The CDR3 nucleotides are TGTGCCAGCAGCCAAGCTAGCGGGAGGGCCCGGGTTAAGTTCTTC.

The chain couples TRBV12-2 to TRBJ1-1; the table gives TRBD1 as D, unverified against the DNA. TRBV12-2 counts as a pseudogene. The CDR3 spans 20 residues. As DNA, the CDR3 is TGTGCAAGTCGCTTAGGGATCGAATCCGGGACAGGGTACATGAACACTGAAGCTTTCTTT. This codes for CASRLGIESGTGYMNTEAFF.

The gene calls are TRBV11-2 and TRBJ2-3, with TRBD2 identical over 7 bases. The CDR3 contains 13 residues. Germline CDR1 SGHAT, CDR2 FQNNGV. With V trimmed by 2 bases and J by 5 bases, 1 base remained unmatched. CDR3 in DNA: TGTGCCAGCAGCTTACCGGGAGGAGATACGCAGTATTTT. It encodes CASSLPGGDTQYF.

V is TRBV28 and J is TRBJ1-1; 7 bases align to TRBD1. Trimming removed 3 bases from V and 1 base from J; junction bases left unmatched: 5. This CDR3 has 15 residues. Germline lookup yields CDR1 MDHEN and CDR2 SYDVKM. As DNA, the CDR3 is TGTGCCAGCAGTTTTTCGAGGGGGCGGAACACTGAAGCTTTCTTT. It codes for CASSFSRGRNTEAFF. The whole variable domain, remainder taken from reference TRBV28 and TRBJ1-1, is DVKVTQSSRYLVKRTGEKVFLECVQDMDHENMFWYRQDPGLGLRLIYFSYDVKMKEKGDIPEGYSVSREKKERFSLILESASTNQTSMYLCASSFSRGRNTEAFFGQGTRLTVV.

The chain combines TRBV20-1 with TRBJ1-2; 7 nucleotides line up with TRBD1. Germline V gene sequence: CDR1 DFQATT, CDR2 SNEGSKA (reference sequence). CDR3 size: 15 residues. V was clipped by 3 bases and J by 4 bases; unmatched bases: 11. CDR3: CSASVPSGTAYGYTF. The DNA for the CDR3 is TGCAGTGCTAGTGTCCCCTCCGGGACAGCCTATGGCTACACCTTC.

V usage is TRBV9 and J usage is TRBJ2-3, with D perhaps matching TRBD1 (6 bases). Germline CDR1 is SGDLS and CDR2 is YYNGEE. There are 15 residues in the CDR3. V lost 3 bases, J lost 2 bases, and 13 bases lay in between. CDR3 in amino acids: CASSAEDRYTDTQYF. The DNA of the CDR3 is TGTGCCAGCAGCGCCGAGGACAGATACACAGATACGCAGTATTTT.

The chain combines TRBV5-1 with TRBJ2-1, with TRBD2 matching over 13 bases. Per the germline V gene, CDR1 is SGHRS and CDR2 is YFSETQ. This CDR3 contains 15 residues. Unmatched junction bases numbered 11, after V lost 6 bases and J lost 11 bases. CDR3 loop: CASTDGLAGESQQFF. CDR3 nucleotides: TGCGCCAGCACCGACGGACTAGCGGGAGAATCTCAGCAGTTCTTC.